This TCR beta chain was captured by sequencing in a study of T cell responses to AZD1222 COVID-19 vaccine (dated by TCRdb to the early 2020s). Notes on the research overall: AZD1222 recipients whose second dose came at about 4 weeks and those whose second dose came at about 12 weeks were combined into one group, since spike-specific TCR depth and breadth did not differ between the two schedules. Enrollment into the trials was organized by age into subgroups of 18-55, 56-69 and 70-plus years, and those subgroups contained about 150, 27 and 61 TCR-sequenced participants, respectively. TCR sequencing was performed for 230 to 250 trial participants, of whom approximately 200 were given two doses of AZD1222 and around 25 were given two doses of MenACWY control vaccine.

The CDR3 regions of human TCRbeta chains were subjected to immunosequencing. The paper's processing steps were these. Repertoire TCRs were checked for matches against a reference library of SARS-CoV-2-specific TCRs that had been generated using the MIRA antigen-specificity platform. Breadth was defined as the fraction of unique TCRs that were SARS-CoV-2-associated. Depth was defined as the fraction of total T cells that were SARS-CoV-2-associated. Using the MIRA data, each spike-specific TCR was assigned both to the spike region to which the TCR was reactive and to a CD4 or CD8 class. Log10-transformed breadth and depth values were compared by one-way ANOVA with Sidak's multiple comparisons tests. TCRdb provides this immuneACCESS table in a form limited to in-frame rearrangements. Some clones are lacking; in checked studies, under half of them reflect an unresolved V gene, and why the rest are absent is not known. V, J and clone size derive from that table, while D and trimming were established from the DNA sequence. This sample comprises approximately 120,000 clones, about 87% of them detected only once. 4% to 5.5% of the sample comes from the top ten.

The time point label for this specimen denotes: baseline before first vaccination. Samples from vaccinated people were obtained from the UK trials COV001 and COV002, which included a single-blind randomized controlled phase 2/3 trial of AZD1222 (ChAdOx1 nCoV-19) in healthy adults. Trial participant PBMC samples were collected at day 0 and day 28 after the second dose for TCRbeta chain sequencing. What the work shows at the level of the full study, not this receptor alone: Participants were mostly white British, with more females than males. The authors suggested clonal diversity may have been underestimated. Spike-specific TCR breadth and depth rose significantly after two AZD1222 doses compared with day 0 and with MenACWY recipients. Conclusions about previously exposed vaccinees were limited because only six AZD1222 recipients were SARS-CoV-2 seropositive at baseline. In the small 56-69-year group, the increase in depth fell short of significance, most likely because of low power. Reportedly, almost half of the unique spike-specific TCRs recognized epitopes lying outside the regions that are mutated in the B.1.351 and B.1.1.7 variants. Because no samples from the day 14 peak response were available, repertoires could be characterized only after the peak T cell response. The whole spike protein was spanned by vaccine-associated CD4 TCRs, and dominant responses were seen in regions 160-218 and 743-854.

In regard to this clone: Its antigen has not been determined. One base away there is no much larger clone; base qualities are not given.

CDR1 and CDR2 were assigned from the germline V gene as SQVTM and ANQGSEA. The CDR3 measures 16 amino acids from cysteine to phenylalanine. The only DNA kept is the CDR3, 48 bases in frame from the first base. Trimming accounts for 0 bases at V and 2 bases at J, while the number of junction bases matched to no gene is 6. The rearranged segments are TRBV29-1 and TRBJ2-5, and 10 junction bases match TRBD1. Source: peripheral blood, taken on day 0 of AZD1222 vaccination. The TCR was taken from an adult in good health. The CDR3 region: CSVEDPGQGGQETQYF. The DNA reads TGCAGCGTTGAAGACCCCGGACAGGGGGGTCAAGAGACCCAGTACTTC.